The TCR beta chain described here comes from a study of radiotherapy plus CTLA-4 blockade in lung cancer. Regarding the study as a whole: TCR clones of tumor origin grew in blood after radiotherapy plus ipilimumab.

The CDR3 is 16 amino acids. The germline gives CDR1 SGHTA, CDR2 FQGNSA. J was trimmed by 2 bases and V by 2 bases; bases with no gene match: 7. The data were produced by immunoSEQ multiplex PCR, yet TCRdb's version contains in-frame clones alone and is incomplete. Of about 43,000 clones listed, approximately 67% are singletons. To note about this clone: Its antigen is unidentified.

The study treated chemo-refractory metastatic non-small-cell lung cancer patients with focal radiation plus ipilimumab CTLA-4 blockade. The material was peripheral blood, obtained from a patient treated with radiotherapy plus ipilimumab. J is TRBJ2-5 and V is TRBV7-2; 8 bases align to TRBD2. The TCR comes from a human donor with non-small cell lung cancer who had a partial response to radiotherapy plus ipilimumab. This CDR3 reads CASSLQAGVSQETQYF. The CDR3 region has the DNA TGTGCCAGCAGCTTACAAGCGGGAGTCTCTCAAGAGACCCAGTACTTC.